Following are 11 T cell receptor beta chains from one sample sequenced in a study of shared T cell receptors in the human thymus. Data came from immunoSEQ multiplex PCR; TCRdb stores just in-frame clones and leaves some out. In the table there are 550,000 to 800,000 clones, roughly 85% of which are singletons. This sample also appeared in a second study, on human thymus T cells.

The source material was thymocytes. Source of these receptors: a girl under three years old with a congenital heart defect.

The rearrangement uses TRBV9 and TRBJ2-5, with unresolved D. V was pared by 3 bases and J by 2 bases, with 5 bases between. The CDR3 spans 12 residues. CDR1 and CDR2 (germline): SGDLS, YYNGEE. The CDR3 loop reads CASSATQETQYF. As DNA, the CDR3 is TGTGCCAGCAGCGCGACACAAGAGACCCAGTACTTC.

The CDR3 loop is CATSSLRGGTEAFF. CDR3 sequence (DNA): TGTGCCACCAGCAGCCTGAGAGGGGGTACTGAAGCTTTCTTT. The rearrangement links TRBV15 to TRBJ1-1; D is perhaps TRBD1 (6 bases). V dropped 3 bases and J dropped 5 bases, with 13 bases sitting between them. The CDR3 consists of 14 residues. Germline CDR1 LNHNV, CDR2 YYDKDF (reference sequence).

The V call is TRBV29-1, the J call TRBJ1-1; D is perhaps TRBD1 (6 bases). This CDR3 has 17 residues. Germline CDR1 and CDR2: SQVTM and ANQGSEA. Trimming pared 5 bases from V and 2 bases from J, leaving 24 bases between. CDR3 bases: TGCAGCGTTTCGGGCCGTAGAGACAGGAGGCGAAACACTGAAGCTTTCTTT. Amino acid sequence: CSVSGRRDRRRNTEAFF.

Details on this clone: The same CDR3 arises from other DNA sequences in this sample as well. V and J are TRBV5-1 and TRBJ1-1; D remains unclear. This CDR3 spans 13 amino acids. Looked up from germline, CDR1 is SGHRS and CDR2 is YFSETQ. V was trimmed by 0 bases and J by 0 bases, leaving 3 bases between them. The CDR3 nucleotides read TGCGCCAGCAGCTTGGCCGTGAACACTGAAGCTTTCTTT. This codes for CASSLAVNTEAFF.

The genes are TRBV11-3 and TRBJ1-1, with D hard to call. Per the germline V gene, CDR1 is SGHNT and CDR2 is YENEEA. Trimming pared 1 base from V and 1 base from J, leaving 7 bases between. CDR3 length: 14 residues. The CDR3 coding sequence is TGTGCCAGCAGCTTAGTGCAGGAGAACACTGAAGCTTTCTTT. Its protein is CASSLVQENTEAFF.

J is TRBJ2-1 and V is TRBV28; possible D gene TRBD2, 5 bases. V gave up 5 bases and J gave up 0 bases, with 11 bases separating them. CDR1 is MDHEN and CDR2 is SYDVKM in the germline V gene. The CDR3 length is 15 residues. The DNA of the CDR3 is TGTGCCAGCAGTCGTAAAGCGGCCTCCTACAATGAGCAGTTCTTC. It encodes CASSRKAASYNEQFF.

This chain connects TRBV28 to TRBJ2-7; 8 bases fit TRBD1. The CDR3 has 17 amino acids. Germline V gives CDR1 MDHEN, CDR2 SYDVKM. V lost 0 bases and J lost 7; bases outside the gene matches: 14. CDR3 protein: CASSLWAGGKGGREQYF. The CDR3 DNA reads TGTGCCAGCAGTTTATGGGCAGGGGGCAAAGGTGGGCGGGAGCAGTACTTC. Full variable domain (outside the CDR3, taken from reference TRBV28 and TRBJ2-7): DVKVTQSSRYLVKRTGEKVFLECVQDMDHENMFWYRQDPGLGLRLIYFSYDVKMKEKGDIPEGYSVSREKKERFSLILESASTNQTSMYLCASSLWAGGKGGREQYFGPGTRLTVT.

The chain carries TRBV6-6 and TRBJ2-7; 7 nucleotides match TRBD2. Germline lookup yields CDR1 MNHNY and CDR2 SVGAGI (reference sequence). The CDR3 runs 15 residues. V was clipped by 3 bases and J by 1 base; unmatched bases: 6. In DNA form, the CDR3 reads TGTGCCAGCAGTTATGACTCAGCGGGGTCCTACGAGCAGTACTTC. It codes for CASSYDSAGSYEQYF.

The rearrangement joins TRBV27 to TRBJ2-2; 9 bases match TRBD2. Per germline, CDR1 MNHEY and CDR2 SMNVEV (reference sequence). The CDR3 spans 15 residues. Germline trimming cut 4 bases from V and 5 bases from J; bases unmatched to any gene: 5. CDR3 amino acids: CASSSSGERTGELFF. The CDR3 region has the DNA TGTGCCAGCAGTTCTAGCGGGGAAAGGACCGGGGAGCTGTTTTTT.

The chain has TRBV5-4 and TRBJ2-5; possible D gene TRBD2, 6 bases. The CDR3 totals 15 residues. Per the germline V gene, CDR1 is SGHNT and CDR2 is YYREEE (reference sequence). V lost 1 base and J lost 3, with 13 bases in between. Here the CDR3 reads CASSLPGRREETQYF. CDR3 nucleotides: TGTGCCAGCAGCTTGCCGGGGAGGAGAGAAGAGACCCAGTACTTC.

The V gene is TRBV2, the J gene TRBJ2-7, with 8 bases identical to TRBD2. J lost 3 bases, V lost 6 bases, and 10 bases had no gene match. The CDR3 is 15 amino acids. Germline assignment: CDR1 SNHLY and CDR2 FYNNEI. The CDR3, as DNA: TGTGCCAGCAGAGCGGGACCCGGGAGGGACTACGAGCAGTACTTC. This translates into CASRAGPGRDYEQYF.